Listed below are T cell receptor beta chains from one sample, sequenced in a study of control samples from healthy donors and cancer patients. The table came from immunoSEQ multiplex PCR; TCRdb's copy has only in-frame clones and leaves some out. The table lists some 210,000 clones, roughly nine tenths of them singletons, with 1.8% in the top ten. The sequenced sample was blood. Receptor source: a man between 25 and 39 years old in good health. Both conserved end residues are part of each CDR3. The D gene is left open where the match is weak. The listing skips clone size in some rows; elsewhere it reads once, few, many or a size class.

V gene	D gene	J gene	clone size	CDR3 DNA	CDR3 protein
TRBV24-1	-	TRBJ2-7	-	TGTGCCACCAGTGACACACCCACAGGCCAGCAGTACTTC	CATSDTPTGQQYF
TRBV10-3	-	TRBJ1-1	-	TGTGCCATCAGTGGAGGGAGGACTGAAGCTTTCTTT	CAISGGRTEAFF
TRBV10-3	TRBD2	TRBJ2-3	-	TGTGCCATCAGTGAGACTAGCGGGGGGGGTCCAGATACGCAGTATTTT	CAISETSGGGPDTQYF
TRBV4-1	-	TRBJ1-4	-	TGCGCCAGCAGCCGGTTAACTAATGAAAAACTGTTTTTT	CASSRLTNEKLFF
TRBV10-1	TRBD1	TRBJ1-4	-	TGCGCCAGCAGTGAAGGGGGCCCCAATGGGGAAAAACTGTTTTTT	CASSEGGPNGEKLFF
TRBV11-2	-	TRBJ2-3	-	TGTGCCAGCAGCCCCGTCCCAGATACGCAGTATTTT	CASSPVPDTQYF
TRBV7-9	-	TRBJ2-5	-	TGTGCCAGCAGCTTCCAAGAGACCCAGTACTTC	CASSFQETQYF
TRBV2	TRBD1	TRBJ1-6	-	TGTGCCAGCAGGGACCGGGACAGGGAGTACTCACCCCTCCACTTT	CASRDRDREYSPLHF
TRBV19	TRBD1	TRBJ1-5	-	TGTGCCAGTAGTATAGGATCTGGCAGGGGGCAGGTTCAGCCCCAGCATTTT	CASSIGSGRGQVQPQHF
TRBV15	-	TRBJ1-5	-	TGTGCCACCAGCAGACTAAGAGGGATCTCCAATCAGCCCCAGCATTTT	CATSRLRGISNQPQHF
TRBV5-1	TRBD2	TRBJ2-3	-	TGCGCCAGCAACAGCGGGGGGGCCGCAGATACGCAGTATTTT	CASNSGGAADTQYF
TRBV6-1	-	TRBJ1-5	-	TGTGCCAGCAGTGAAAACAGGGCTAATCAGCCCCAGCATTTT	CASSENRANQPQHF
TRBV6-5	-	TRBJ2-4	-	TGTGCCAGCAGATGGACGGGAGAAAACATTCAGTACTTC	CASRWTGENIQYF
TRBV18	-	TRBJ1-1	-	TGTGCCAGCTCACCGTCGAGGACTTCGAACACTGAAGCTTTCTTT	CASSPSRTSNTEAFF
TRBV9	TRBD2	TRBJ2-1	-	TGTGCCAGCAGCGTAGCGGGACTAGCGGGGGGGGACAATGAGCAGTTCTTC	CASSVAGLAGGDNEQFF
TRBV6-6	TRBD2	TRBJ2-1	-	TGTGCCAGCAGCTCCCCAAGCGGGGGGGCTTACAATGAGCAGTTCTTC	CASSSPSGGAYNEQFF
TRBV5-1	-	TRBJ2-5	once	TGCGCCAGCAGCACGGACGGTGAAGAGACCCAGTACTTC	CASSTDGEETQYF
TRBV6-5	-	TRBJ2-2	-	TGTGCCAGCACCTTGAGGGCACCGGATACCGGGGAGCTGTTTTTT	CASTLRAPDTGELFF
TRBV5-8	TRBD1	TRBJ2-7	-	TGTGCCAGCAGACCTACCGGGACAGTCTGGGAGCAGTACTTC	CASRPTGTVWEQYF
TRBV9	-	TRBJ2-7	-	TGTGCCAGCAGCGTAGGCGGGTCCTCCTACGAGCAGTACTTC	CASSVGGSSYEQYF
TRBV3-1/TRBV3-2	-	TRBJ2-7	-	TGTGCCAGCAGTCGCTACGAGCAGTACTTC	CASSRYEQYF
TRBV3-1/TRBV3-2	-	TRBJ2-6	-	TGTGCCAGCAGCCCCCTCGGGGTTTCAGGGGCCAACGTCCTGACTTTC	CASSPLGVSGANVLTF
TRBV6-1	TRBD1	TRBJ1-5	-	TGTGCCAGCAGTGGACAGGGGGCGGGTGGATATAGCAATCAGCCCCAGCATTTT	CASSGQGAGGYSNQPQHF
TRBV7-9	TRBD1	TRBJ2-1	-	TGTGCCAGCAGCGCGGGCCGACCGGGACAGTCATACAATGAGCAGTTCTTC	CASSAGRPGQSYNEQFF
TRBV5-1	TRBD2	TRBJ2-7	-	TGCGCCAGCAGCCTCGGACTAGCGGGTGTGTCCTACGAGCAGTACTTC	CASSLGLAGVSYEQYF
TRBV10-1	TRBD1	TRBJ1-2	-	TGCGCCAGTCCTGAGGGGTTCCGCGGGACAGTCCACAACTATGGCTACACCTTC	CASPEGFRGTVHNYGYTF
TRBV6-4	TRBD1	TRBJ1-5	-	TGTGCCAGCAGTGACTCAAATCGTATAGGCACAGGGGCCAATCAGCCCCAGCATTTT	CASSDSNRIGTGANQPQHF
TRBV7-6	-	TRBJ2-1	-	TGTGCCAGCAGCTTAGCGACCGTCAATGAGCAGTTCTTC	CASSLATVNEQFF
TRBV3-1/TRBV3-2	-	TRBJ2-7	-	TGTGCCAGCAGCCCTTTTGACCTGGCTGAGCAGTACTTC	CASSPFDLAEQYF
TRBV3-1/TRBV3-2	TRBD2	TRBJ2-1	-	TGTGCCAGCAGCCATTTAGCGGGGGGCACCTACAATGAGCAGTTCTTC	CASSHLAGGTYNEQFF
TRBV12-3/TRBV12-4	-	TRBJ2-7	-	TGTGCCAGCAGTTTAGCGCGGAGCGAGCAGTACTTC	CASSLARSEQYF
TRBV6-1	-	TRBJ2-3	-	TGTGCCAGCAGTGATACGGGACATCGCACAGATACGCAGTATTTT	CASSDTGHRTDTQYF
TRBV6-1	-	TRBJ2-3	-	TGTGCCAGCAGTGAAGGAGGAGGGGGGGGTAGCACAGATACGCAGTATTTT	CASSEGGGGGSTDTQYF
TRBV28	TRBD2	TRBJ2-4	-	TGTGCCAGCATCCCGCTAGCGGGGAGGGGAAACATTCAGTACTTC	CASIPLAGRGNIQYF
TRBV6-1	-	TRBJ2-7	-	TGTGCCAGCAGTGAATCGGTCCTCTACGAGCAGTACTTC	CASSESVLYEQYF
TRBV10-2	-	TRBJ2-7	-	TGCGCCAGCAGTGGCTCCTACGAGCAGTACTTC	CASSGSYEQYF
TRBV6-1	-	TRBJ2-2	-	TGTGCCAGCAGTGAACCTGGAGAACTCACCGGGGAGCTGTTTTTT	CASSEPGELTGELFF
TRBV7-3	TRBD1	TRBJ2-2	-	TGTGCCAGCAGCTTAGGGAGGGACAGGGGGCTATCCGGGGAGCTGTTTTTT	CASSLGRDRGLSGELFF
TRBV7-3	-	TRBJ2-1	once	TGTGCCAGCAGCTTAAAGGGGCGGGGTGATGGGCAGTTCTTC	CASSLKGRGDGQFF
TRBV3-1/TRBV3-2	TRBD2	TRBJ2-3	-	TGTGCCAGCAGCCAACTAAGCGGGGGCACAGATACGCAGTATTTT	CASSQLSGGTDTQYF
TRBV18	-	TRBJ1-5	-	TGTGCCAGCTCACCAGGGAGTGATCAGCCCCAGCATTTT	CASSPGSDQPQHF
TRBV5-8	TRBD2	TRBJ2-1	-	TGTGCCAGCAGCTTGTTCGCTAGCGGGGGGGCCTCCTCCTACAATGAGCAGTTCTTC	CASSLFASGGASSYNEQFF
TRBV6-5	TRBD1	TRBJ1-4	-	TGTGCCAGCAGCCGACAGGGACCTAGCCCCGAAAAACTGTTTTTT	CASSRQGPSPEKLFF
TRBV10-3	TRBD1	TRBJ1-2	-	TGTGCCATCAGTGAGTCGGTAGTAGGGGGCGGTGGCTACACCTTC	CAISESVVGGGGYTF
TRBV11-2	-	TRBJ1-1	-	TGTGCCAGCAGCTTAGCCCACGTTGACGGCACTGAAGCTTTCTTT	CASSLAHVDGTEAFF
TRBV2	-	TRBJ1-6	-	TGTGCCCCCAGCATGGACTATAATTCACCCCTCCACTTT	CAPSMDYNSPLHF